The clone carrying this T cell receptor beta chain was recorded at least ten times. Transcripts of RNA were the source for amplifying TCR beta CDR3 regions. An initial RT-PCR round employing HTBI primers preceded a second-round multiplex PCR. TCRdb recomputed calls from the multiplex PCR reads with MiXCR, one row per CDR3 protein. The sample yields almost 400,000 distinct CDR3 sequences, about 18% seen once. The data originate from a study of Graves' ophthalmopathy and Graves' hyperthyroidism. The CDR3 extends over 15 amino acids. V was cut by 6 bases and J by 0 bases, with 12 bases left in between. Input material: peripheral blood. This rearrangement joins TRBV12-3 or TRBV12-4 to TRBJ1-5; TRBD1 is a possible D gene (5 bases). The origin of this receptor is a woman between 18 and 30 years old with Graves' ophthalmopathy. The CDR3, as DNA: TGTGCCAGCAGCTGGAACCAGGGTAGCAATCAGCCCCAGCATTTT. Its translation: CASSWNQGSNQPQHF.